This is a list of T cell receptor beta chains from one sample in a study of siplizumab effects on memory and regulatory T cells. These receptors are not linked to any known antigen. The protocol was immunoSEQ multiplex PCR, while the TCRdb copy is restricted to in-frame clones and leaves out a portion. The sample contains 9,500 to 15,000 clones, approximately 50% of which appear only once. The sample consisted of CFSE-low (dividing) CD8+ T cells sorted from an allogeneic mixed lymphocyte reaction. These receptors all come from a human donor in good health; the cells came from an allogeneic mixed lymphocyte reaction. Some clones in this sample may be carry-over from other donors' samples. Both conserved end residues are part of each CDR3. The listing skips clone size in some rows; elsewhere it reads once, few, many or a size class.

>TRBJ1-1|TRBV15|NA
CATGVRGTEAFF
>TRBJ1-2|TRBV11-2|NA
CASAKANYGYTF
>TRBJ2-1|TRBV5-4|NA
CASSLEGGMGEQFF
>TRBJ1-2|TRBV11-1|NA
CASSPRQANYGYTF
>TRBJ2-7|TRBV4-1|NA
CASSQDHNPAGTYEQYF
>TRBJ2-7|TRBV19|few
CASTQSGGVYEQYF
>TRBJ1-1|TRBV19|few
CASSMRDIEVNTEAFF
>TRBJ1-2|TRBV25-1|large
CASSLGTNYGYTF
>TRBJ1-5|TRBV6-1|many
CASWTGINQPQHF
>TRBJ2-2|TRBV6-5|few
CASSYSHAGITGELFF
>TRBJ1-1|TRBV7-9|medium-sized
CASQTGEFVTEAFF
>TRBJ2-7|TRBV10-3|few
CAISVGQAVYEQYF
>TRBJ2-7|TRBV7-6|NA
CASSQLREQYF
>TRBJ1-5|TRBV19|NA
CASSITGGGFQPQHF
>TRBJ2-7|TRBV7-9|NA
CASSLAAGAYEQYF
>TRBJ1-2|TRBV4-1|few
CASSQEAQAANYGYTF
>TRBJ2-1|TRBV11-2|once
CASSPFPRGYNEQFF
>TRBJ2-1|TRBV7-6|hyperexpanded
CASSLLPSGGDEQFF
>TRBJ1-1|TRBV28|NA
CASSFVGGVGQTEAFF
>TRBJ1-1|TRBV25-1|NA
CASSVQGAEAFF
>TRBJ2-1|TRBV19|NA
CASSNVEQFF
>TRBJ2-1|TRBV4-1|few
CASSQEGLAGFHNEQFF
>TRBJ2-7|TRBV30|medium-sized
CAWSPRGFEQYF
>TRBJ2-5|TRBV13|NA
CASSSGLAQETQYF
>TRBJ2-7|TRBV6-1|few
CASSATSGYEQYF
>NA|TRBV7-9|NA
CASSFGLGEQYF